The 20 T cell receptor beta chains given below trace back to one sample, sequenced in a study of T cells in lung cancer brain metastases. Measured with immunoSEQ multiplex PCR; TCRdb has only the in-frame clones, and not every one. The sample shows about 4,900 clones, 84% of them seen only once. Source material: tumor tissue from the primary lung tumor. The receptors shown here come from a woman in her forties or fifties with non-small cell lung cancer.

The chain recombines TRBV5-6 with TRBJ2-3; D unresolved. The germline V and J ends were trimmed by 0 bases and 6 bases, with 11 bases remaining between them. From germline, CDR1 is SGHDT and CDR2 YYEEEE. CDR3 size: 14 residues. The CDR3: CASSLGWDRDTQYF. The DNA of the CDR3 is TGTGCCAGCAGCTTGGGTTGGGATCGGGATACGCAGTATTTT.

This sequence joins TRBV10-3 and TRBJ2-7; no clear D. The V end lost 0 bases, the J end lost 3 bases, and 15 bases lay between the germline ends. The germline gives CDR1 ENHRY, CDR2 SYGVKD. The CDR3 loop spans 16 amino acids. The CDR3 nucleotides are TGTGCCATCAGTGAGTCGAGTGAGCGCGTCTTCTACGAGCAGTACTTC. Residues: CAISESSERVFYEQYF.

This chain links TRBV9 with TRBJ2-1, with 13 nucleotides matching TRBD2. Germline assignment: CDR1 SGDLS and CDR2 YYNGEE. The CDR3 consists of 15 residues. Losses at the gene ends were 4 bases for V and 9 bases for J; bases not matched to a gene: 7. The CDR3 bases are TGTGCCAGCAGCCCCCGACTAGCGGGAGGTGGTGAGCAGTTCTTC. Its translation is CASSPRLAGGGEQFF.

The chain combines TRBV6-6 with TRBJ2-5; TRBD2 matches 10 bases. V dropped 6 bases and J dropped 1; count of bases not matched to a gene: 2. In germline, CDR1 is MNHNY, CDR2 SVGAGI (reference sequence). The CDR3 spans 14 residues. The CDR3 nucleotides read TGTGCCAGCAGGCAGCGGGGGGGCCAAGAGACCCAGTACTTC. Its translation: CASRQRGGQETQYF.

Notes on this clone: The identical CDR3 is also encoded by other nucleotide sequences in the sample. This chain connects TRBV14 to TRBJ2-1; D is undetermined. Trimming left V 3 bases short and J 0 bases short, with 6 bases between. The CDR3 has 14 residues. In germline, CDR1 is SGHDN, CDR2 FVKESK. The CDR3 loop reads CASSQGSSYNEQFF. The CDR3 DNA is TGTGCCAGCAGCCAGGGTAGCTCCTACAATGAGCAGTTCTTC.

The chain carries TRBV6-4 and TRBJ2-3; 14 nucleotides agree with TRBD2. Germline V CDR1 and CDR2: MRHNA, SNTAGT. CDR3 length: 15 residues. V was clipped by 0 bases and J by 11 bases; unmatched bases: 4. CDR3 in amino acids: CASSDSTSGGAVQYF. Written as DNA, the CDR3 is TGTGCCAGCAGTGACTCGACTAGCGGGGGGGCGGTGCAGTATTTT.

The chain joins TRBV2 to TRBJ1-2; D ambiguous. The germline gives CDR1 SNHLY, CDR2 FYNNEI. The CDR3 totals 13 residues. Trimming took 3 bases from V and 5 from J, leaving 10 bases between them. The CDR3: CASSEVKGYGYTF. The CDR3 nucleotides read TGTGCCAGCAGTGAGGTTAAGGGATATGGCTACACCTTC.

The genes are TRBV7-6 and TRBJ2-7; 8 nucleotides match TRBD2. Germline lookup yields CDR1 SGHVS and CDR2 FNYEAQ. The ends lost 5 bases at V and 7 bases at J; junction bases unmatched: 16. CDR3 size: 16 residues. Written as DNA, the CDR3 is TGTGCCAGCAGCCCCGCCCCCGGACTAGCCGCTTTGGAGCAGTACTTC. Amino acid sequence: CASSPAPGLAALEQYF.

The V and J genes are TRBV6-1 and TRBJ2-6, with 7 positions matching TRBD1. This CDR3 comprises 14 residues. Losses at the gene ends were 8 bases for V and 4 bases for J; bases not matched to a gene: 5. Germline CDR1 MNHNS, CDR2 SASEGT. CDR3 bases: TGTGCCAGCGCTACAGGGGTCGGGGCCAACGTCCTGACTTTC. It specifies CASATGVGANVLTF.

The rearrangement joins TRBV29-1 to TRBJ2-1; tentatively, D is TRBD2 (5 bases). With 1 base removed from V and 5 bases from J, the gap between germline ends came to 12 bases. Per the germline V gene, CDR1 is SQVTM and CDR2 is ANQGSEA. CDR3 length: 14 residues. The CDR3 is CSVEGAGLHNEQFF. As DNA, the CDR3 is TGCAGCGTTGAAGGCGCGGGCCTCCACAATGAGCAGTTCTTC.

By its share, this clone is large (0.1 to 1%). This rearrangement joins TRBV30 to TRBJ1-2; D is uncertain. The CDR3 sequence is 13 residues long. V was cut by 4 bases and J by 0 bases, with 9 bases left in between. The germline gives CDR1 GTSNPN, CDR2 SVGIG (reference sequence). The CDR3 is CAWTPDSNYGYTF. CDR3 DNA: TGTGCCTGGACGCCGGATTCTAACTATGGCTACACCTTC.

This sequence joins TRBV11-1 and TRBJ2-3; 9 positions agree with TRBD1. Germline CDR1 reads SGHAT; CDR2 reads FQDESV (reference sequence). This CDR3 has 15 residues. V dropped 1 base and J dropped 3; count of bases not matched to a gene: 2. CDR3 coding DNA: TGTGCCAGCAGCTTAGGGACAGGGGAGACAGATACGCAGTATTTT. Translating gives CASSLGTGETDTQYF. The entire variable domain, with the rest obtained from reference TRBV11-1 and TRBJ2-3, is as follows: EAEVAQSPRYKITEKSQAVAFWCDPISGHATLYWYRQILGQGPELLVQFQDESVVDDSQLPKDRFSAERLKGVDSTLKIQPAELGDSAMYLCASSLGTGETDTQYFGPGTRLTVL.

The genes are TRBV9 and TRBJ2-7, with D perhaps being TRBD1 or TRBD2 (5 bases each). V was clipped by 1 base and J by 6 bases, with 23 bases between them. The CDR3 runs 17 residues. Looked up from germline, CDR1 is SGDLS and CDR2 is YYNGEE. CDR3 nucleotides: TGTGCCAGCAGCGTATCGAAGTCCTACGGGACCCCCTCCGAGCAGTACTTC. It specifies CASSVSKSYGTPSEQYF.

The gene calls are TRBV25-1 and TRBJ2-2, with TRBD1 matching 9 bases. Germline V gene sequence: CDR1 MGHDK, CDR2 SYGVNS. This CDR3 is built from 13 residues. Trimming at V came to 8 bases and at J to 4 bases, leaving 2 bases not matched to a gene. The CDR3 nucleotides read TGTGCCAGCGGGGACAGGGTCACCGGGGAGCTGTTTTTT. Its translation is CASGDRVTGELFF.

The chain employs TRBV5-4 and TRBJ2-1; 14 bases map to TRBD2. This CDR3 comprises 16 residues. V was clipped by 4 bases and J by 4 bases; unmatched bases: 4. Germline V gives CDR1 SGHNT, CDR2 YYREEE (reference sequence). Written as DNA, the CDR3 is TGTGCCAGCAGCCCCGGGACTAGCGGGGGATACAATGAGCAGTTCTTC. Translating gives CASSPGTSGGYNEQFF.

The chain joins TRBV29-1 to TRBJ1-1; D ambiguous. The CDR3 length is 13 residues. Germline V CDR1 and CDR2: SQVTM, ANQGSEA. Deletions cut 2 bases from V and 1 base from J, with 8 bases between. For the CDR3, the DNA is TGCAGCGTTGAATACCGACAGAACACTGAAGCTTTCTTT. It yields the protein CSVEYRQNTEAFF. The entire variable domain, with the rest obtained from reference TRBV29-1 and TRBJ1-1, is as follows: SAVISQKPSRDICQRGTSLTIQCQVDSQVTMMFWYRQQPGQSLTLIATANQGSEATYESGFVIDKFPISRPNLTFSTLTVSNMSPEDSSIYLCSVEYRQNTEAFFGQGTRLTVV.

The rearrangement joins TRBV7-9 to TRBJ1-2; D is uncertain. V was pared by 5 bases and J by 7 bases, with 8 bases between. Germline lookup yields CDR1 SEHNR and CDR2 FQNEAQ (reference sequence). CDR3 size: 11 residues. CDR3 sequence (DNA): TGTGCCAGCAGCAATTCCCCTGGCTACACCTTC. Amino acid sequence: CASSNSPGYTF.

This clone was observed once. The CDR3 loop reads CASERGDSYNEQFF. CDR3 nucleotide sequence: TGCGCCAGCGAGCGGGGCGATTCCTACAATGAGCAGTTCTTC. V gene TRBV5-1 combines with J gene TRBJ2-1; TRBD2 matches at 7 bases. The CDR3 length is 14 residues. The ends lost 7 bases at V and 1 base at J; junction bases unmatched: 5. Germline V gene lookup returns CDR1 SGHRS and CDR2 YFSETQ.

The V and J genes are TRBV11-2 and TRBJ2-5, with a tentative D call TRBD2 (5 bases). Germline assignment: CDR1 SGHAT and CDR2 FQNNGV. Deletions cut 5 bases from V and 3 bases from J, with 13 bases between. This CDR3 has 14 residues. CDR3: CASSPWLGEETQYF. The CDR3 bases are TGTGCCAGCAGCCCCTGGCTCGGGGAAGAGACCCAGTACTTC. Full variable domain (missing parts from reference TRBV11-2 and TRBJ2-5): EAGVAQSPRYKIIEKRQSVAFWCNPISGHATLYWYQQILGQGPKLLIQFQNNGVVDDSQLPKDRFSAERLKGVDSTLKIQPAKLEDSAVYLCASSPWLGEETQYFGPGTRLLVL.

V is TRBV19 and J is TRBJ1-5, with 8 nucleotides matching TRBD1. The CDR3 consists of 14 residues. The V gene's germline CDR1 is LNHDA and CDR2 SQIVND (reference sequence). Germline trimming cut 7 bases from V and 6 bases from J; bases unmatched to any gene: 8. The CDR3 sequence: CASTQDRAGQPQHF. The CDR3 DNA follows: TGTGCCAGTACCCAGGACAGGGCAGGTCAGCCCCAGCATTTT.